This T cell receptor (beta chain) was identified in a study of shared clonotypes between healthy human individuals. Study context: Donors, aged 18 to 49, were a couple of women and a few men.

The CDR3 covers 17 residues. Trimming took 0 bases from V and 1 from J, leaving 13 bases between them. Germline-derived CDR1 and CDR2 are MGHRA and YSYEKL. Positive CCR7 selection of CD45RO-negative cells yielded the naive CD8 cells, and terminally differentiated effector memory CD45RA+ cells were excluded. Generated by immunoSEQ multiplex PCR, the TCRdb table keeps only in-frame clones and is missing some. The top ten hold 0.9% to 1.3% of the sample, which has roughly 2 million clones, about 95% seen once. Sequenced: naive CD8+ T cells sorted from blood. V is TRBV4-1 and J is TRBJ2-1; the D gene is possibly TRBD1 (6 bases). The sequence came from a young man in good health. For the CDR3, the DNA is TGCGCCAGCAGCCAAGAACCGGGACACGGATCCTACAATGAGCAGTTCTTC. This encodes CASSQEPGHGSYNEQFF.